The clone carrying this T cell receptor (beta chain) was recorded once. Germline V gives CDR1 SGHTS, CDR2 YDEGEE. Deletions cut 0 bases from V and 3 bases from J, with 15 bases between. The CDR3 totals 17 residues. The record originates from a study of blood T cell repertoires in COVID-19. Clones were read by immunoSEQ multiplex PCR, and TCRdb kept only the in-frame ones, dropping some. The data show 200,000 to 250,000 clones, roughly four fifths seen once. This TCR was sampled from a woman aged 80 or over with COVID-19, enrolled during active disease. Sequencing was carried out using peripheral blood. V and J are TRBV5-8 and TRBJ1-4, with D perhaps TRBD1 (6 bases). CDR3 region: CASSLVKLTGANEKLFF. The CDR3, as DNA: TGTGCCAGCAGCTTGGTGAAGCTGACAGGCGCTAATGAAAAACTGTTTTTT.